This T cell receptor (beta chain) stems from a study of shared clonotypes between healthy human individuals. V was clipped by 6 bases and J by 3 bases, with 9 bases between them. The germline CDR1 and CDR2 sequences are MNHEY and SMNVEV (reference sequence). This CDR3 comprises 12 residues. Repertoires were generated with immunoSEQ multiplex PCR, while TCRdb's copy carries only in-frame clones and drops some. The sample includes more than 2 million clones, approximately 96% of them seen just once. The receptor's source is a man between 18 and 29 years old in good health. V is TRBV27 and J is TRBJ2-7, with D possibly being TRBD1 (6 bases). Sequenced sample: naive CD4+ T cells sorted from blood. Subset noted: CD45RA+ positively selected. The CDR3 loop is CASSQQGYEQYF. The CDR3 bases are TGTGCCAGCAGCCAACAGGGCTACGAGCAGTACTTC.